This TCR beta chain was sequenced in a study of blood T cell repertoires in COVID-19. Data came from immunoSEQ multiplex PCR; TCRdb stores just in-frame clones and leaves some out. The sample holds 140,000 to 150,000 clones, 82% seen once. Per germline, CDR1 MNHEY and CDR2 SVGEGT. This CDR3 is 17 amino acids long. V lost 6 bases and J lost 5; bases outside the gene matches: 16. The sequenced sample was peripheral blood. V is TRBV6-2 or TRBV6-3 and J is TRBJ1-5; 7 bases are a match to TRBD1. The clonotype comes from a human donor with acute or convalescent COVID-19. The donor label of this sample is uncertain. Written as DNA, the CDR3 is TGTGCCAGCAGCCCGCGCTCGGGACAGTCGGACTATCAGCCCCAGCATTTT. Its translation: CASSPRSGQSDYQPQHF.